Below are 9 T cell receptor beta chains sequenced from a single sample in a study of T cell repertoires in cytomegalovirus infection. TCRdb analysed the reads with MiXCR anew, one entry per CDR3 protein. The sample yields around 260,000 distinct CDR3 sequences, 8% to 9.5% seen once. Source material: PBMCs. All receptors come from a human donor in good health (CMV status not recorded). Some clones in this sample may be carry-over from other donors' samples.

This clonotype was recorded at least ten times. The chain is built from TRBV7-2 and TRBJ1-5, with D maybe TRBD1 (6 bases). The V and J ends lost 5 bases and 7 bases respectively, with 15 bases between them. The CDR3 consists of 14 residues. Germline CDR1 reads SGHTA; CDR2 reads FQGNSA. The CDR3 bases are TGTGCCAGCAGCGCCCTGAGGGGGGCGCAGCCCCAGCATTTT. Encoded protein: CASSALRGAQPQHF.

CDR3 loop: CASSLGSGDNSPLHF. The DNA of the CDR3 is TGTGCCAGCAGCTTAGGGTCAGGGGATAATTCACCCCTCCACTTT. The chain has TRBV7-3 and TRBJ1-6; possible D gene TRBD1, 6 bases. Germline V gene data show CDR1 as SGHTA and CDR2 as FQGTGA. This CDR3 region has 15 residues. V was trimmed by 2 bases and J by 5 bases, leaving 10 bases between them.

This clonotype has a count of ten or more. This chain links TRBV19 with TRBJ1-1; 8 bases fit TRBD1. The length of the CDR3 is 15 residues. Germline values: CDR1 LNHDA, CDR2 SQIVND (reference sequence). The junction had 10 bases not matched to a gene; V was cut back by 10 bases and J by 0 bases. The CDR3 DNA reads as TGTGCCACCCTGAGGACAGGGTCCATGAACACTGAAGCTTTCTTT. Translation: CATLRTGSMNTEAFF. Looking up the rest from reference TRBV19 and TRBJ1-1 gives the full variable domain: DGGITQSPKYLFRKEGQNVTLSCEQNLNHDAMYWYRQDPGQGLRLIYYSQIVNDFQKGDIAEGYSVSREKKESFPLTVTSAQKNPTAFYLCATLRTGSMNTEAFFGQGTRLTVV.

This clonotype occurred many times. This chain joins TRBV7-3 and TRBJ2-2; 12 positions match TRBD2. CDR1 and CDR2 from the germline V gene are SGHTA and FQGTGA. V trimming: 5 bases; J trimming: 3 bases; junction bases outside the gene matches: 4. The CDR3 runs 16 residues. Here the CDR3 reads CASSPSGGDHTGELFF. DNA of the CDR3: TGTGCCAGCAGCCCTAGCGGGGGGGACCACACCGGGGAGCTGTTTTTT.

This clonotype was counted ten times or more. J is TRBJ1-1 and V is TRBV11-1; D call uncertain. Germline CDR1 and CDR2: SGHAT and FQDESV (reference sequence). V lost 2 bases, J lost 4 bases, and 8 bases lay in between. This CDR3 comprises 13 residues. The CDR3 DNA follows: TGTGCCAGCAGCTTAATCGGGAGCACTGAAGCTTTCTTT. It translates to CASSLIGSTEAFF.

This clonotype has at least ten counts. The rearrangement uses TRBV7-2 and TRBJ2-2, with 9 bases matching TRBD1. J was trimmed by 7 bases and V by 5 bases; bases with no gene match: 8. CDR3 length equals 15 residues. CDR1 and CDR2 from the germline V gene are SGHTA and FQGNSA. CDR3 bases: TGTGCCAGCAGCGAACAGGGGGCCCTGGGCGGGGAGCTGTTTTTT. Protein product: CASSEQGALGGELFF. Based on the CDR3 plus reference TRBV7-2 and TRBJ2-2, the full variable domain is GAGVSQSPSNKVTEKGKDVELRCDPISGHTALYWYRQSLGQGLEFLIYFQGNSAPDKSGLPSDRFSAERTGGSVSTLTIQRTQQEDSAVYLCASSEQGALGGELFFGEGSRLTVL.

This clonotype was seen many times. This rearrangement joins TRBV7-2 to TRBJ2-5, with 11 bases aligning to TRBD2. V gave up 1 base and J gave up 5 bases; unmatched junction bases: 9. CDR1 is SGHTA and CDR2 is FQGNSA in the germline V gene. The CDR3 runs 17 residues. CDR3 DNA sequence: TGTGCCAGCAGCTTAGGTGCTAGCGGGAGGTTCGGGGAGACCCAGTACTTC. Amino acids: CASSLGASGRFGETQYF.

CDR3 region: CASSQGTVAEQYF. CDR3 in DNA: TGCGCCAGCAGCCAAGGGACAGTCGCCGAGCAGTACTTC. The J gene is TRBJ2-7, the V gene TRBV4-3, with a possible D match to TRBD1 (6 bases). The V gene lost 1 base and the J gene lost 6 bases, with 10 bases spanning the gap. CDR3 size: 13 residues. Germline CDR1 is LGHNA and CDR2 is YSLEER.

This clonotype has a handful of counts. V is TRBV28 and J is TRBJ1-2; 8 nucleotides align to TRBD1. CDR1 and CDR2 from the germline V gene are MDHEN and SYDVKM. V shed 4 bases and J 6 bases; nucleotides not matched to a gene: 10. This CDR3 spans 15 amino acids. The CDR3 coding sequence is TGTGCCAGCAGTTCTACCTCGACAGGGGACAATGGCTACACCTTC. Encoded protein: CASSSTSTGDNGYTF.